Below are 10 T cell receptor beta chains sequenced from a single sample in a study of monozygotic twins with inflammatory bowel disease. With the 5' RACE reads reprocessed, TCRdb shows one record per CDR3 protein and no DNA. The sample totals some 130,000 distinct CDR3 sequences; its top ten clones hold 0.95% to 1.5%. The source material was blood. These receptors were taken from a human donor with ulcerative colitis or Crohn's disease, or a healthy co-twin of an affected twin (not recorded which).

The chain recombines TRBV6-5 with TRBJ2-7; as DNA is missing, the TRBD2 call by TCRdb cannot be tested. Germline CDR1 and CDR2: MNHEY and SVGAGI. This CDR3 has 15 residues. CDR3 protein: CASSYQGLAAYEQYF.

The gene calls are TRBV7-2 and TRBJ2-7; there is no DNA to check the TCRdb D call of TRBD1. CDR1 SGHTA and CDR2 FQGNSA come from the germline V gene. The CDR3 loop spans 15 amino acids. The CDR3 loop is CASSLNLGQTYEQYF.

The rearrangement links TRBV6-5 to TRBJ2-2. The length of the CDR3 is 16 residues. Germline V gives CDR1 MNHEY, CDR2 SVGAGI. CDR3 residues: CASSYSRGREAGELFF.

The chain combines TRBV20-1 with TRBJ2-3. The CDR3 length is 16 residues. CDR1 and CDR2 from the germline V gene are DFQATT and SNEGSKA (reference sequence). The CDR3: CSAPLYFKDGTDTQYF.

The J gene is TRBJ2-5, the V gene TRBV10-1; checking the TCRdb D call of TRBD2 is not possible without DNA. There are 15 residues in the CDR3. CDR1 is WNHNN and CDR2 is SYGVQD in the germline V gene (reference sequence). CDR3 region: CASSEFSGSWETQYF.

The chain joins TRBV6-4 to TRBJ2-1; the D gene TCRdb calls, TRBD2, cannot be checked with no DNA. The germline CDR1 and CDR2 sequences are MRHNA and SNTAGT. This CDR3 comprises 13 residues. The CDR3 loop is CASSVGGEGEQFF.

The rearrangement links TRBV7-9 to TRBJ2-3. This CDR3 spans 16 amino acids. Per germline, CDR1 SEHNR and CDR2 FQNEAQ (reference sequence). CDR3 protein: CASSSLGLYSTDTQYF.

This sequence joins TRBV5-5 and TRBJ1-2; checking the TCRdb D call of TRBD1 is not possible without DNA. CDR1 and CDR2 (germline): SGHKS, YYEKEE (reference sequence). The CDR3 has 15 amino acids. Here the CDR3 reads CASSFGTATMVGYTF.

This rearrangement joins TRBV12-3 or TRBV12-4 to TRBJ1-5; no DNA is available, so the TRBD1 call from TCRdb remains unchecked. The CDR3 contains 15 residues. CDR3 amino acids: CASSFRAGGDQPQHF.

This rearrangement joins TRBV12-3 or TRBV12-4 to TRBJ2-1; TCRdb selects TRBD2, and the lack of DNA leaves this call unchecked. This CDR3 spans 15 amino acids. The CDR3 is CASSSLAGLPNEQFF.